The sequence of this T cell receptor beta chain was determined in a study of blood T cell repertoires in COVID-19. Some clones are missing from TCRdb's copy, which holds only in-frame ones; the method was immunoSEQ multiplex PCR. Seen here are 32,000 or so clones, 85% to 90% observed once, and the top ten hold about 64%. Germline V lookup: CDR1 SEHNR, CDR2 FQNEAQ (reference sequence). Trimming at V came to 5 bases and at J to 4 bases, leaving 4 bases not matched to a gene. The CDR3 totals 13 residues. The sample was peripheral blood. The chain carries TRBV7-9 and TRBJ1-2, with 7 bases lining up with TRBD1. This TCR derives from a man between 65 and 79 years old with acute or convalescent COVID-19. For the CDR3, the DNA is TGTGCCAGCAGCAAGGGGGACAGCTATGGCTACACCTTC. Protein sequence: CASSKGDSYGYTF.